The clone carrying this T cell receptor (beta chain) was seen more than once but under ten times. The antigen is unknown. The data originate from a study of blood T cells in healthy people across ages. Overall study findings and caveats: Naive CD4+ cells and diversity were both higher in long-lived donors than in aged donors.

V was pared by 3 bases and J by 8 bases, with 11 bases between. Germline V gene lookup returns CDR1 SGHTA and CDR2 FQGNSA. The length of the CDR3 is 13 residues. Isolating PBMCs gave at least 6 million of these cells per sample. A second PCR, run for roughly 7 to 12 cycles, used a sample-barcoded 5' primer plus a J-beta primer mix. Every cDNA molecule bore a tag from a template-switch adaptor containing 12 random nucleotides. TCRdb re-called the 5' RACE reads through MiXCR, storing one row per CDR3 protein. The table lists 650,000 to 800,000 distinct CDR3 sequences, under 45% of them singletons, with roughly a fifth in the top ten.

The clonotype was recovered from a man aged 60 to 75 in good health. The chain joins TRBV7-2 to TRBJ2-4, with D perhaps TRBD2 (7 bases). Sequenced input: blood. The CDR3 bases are TGTGCCAGCAGCTTCGGGGGGCTAGACATTCAGTACTTC. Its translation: CASSFGGLDIQYF.